These T cell receptor beta chains were read from a single sample in a study of Tregs in tolerant kidney transplant recipients. The repertoire was sequenced with immunoSEQ multiplex PCR; TCRdb's copy has only in-frame clones and lacks some. Among 40,000 to 50,000 clones listed, about nine tenths were seen once. The specimen comprised CD8+ T cells from blood (PBMCs), sampled 12 months after the transplant. These TCRs come from a human patient who received a combined kidney and bone marrow transplant. Some T cells may have come from the graft donor. Each CDR3 is given with its conserved first and last residue. A D gene is named only where the DNA matches it firmly. Only some rows state a clone size, as once, few, many or a class for expanded clones.

d_call | cdr3_length | j_call | v_call | clone_size | cdr3_nt | cdr3_aa
TRBD1 | 15 | TRBJ2-7 | TRBV4-3 | NA | TGCGCCAGCAGCCAGGGACAGGGCCCAGGGTACGAGCAGTACTTC | CASSQGQGPGYEQYF
NA | 15 | TRBJ2-7 | TRBV15 | NA | TGTGCCACCAGCAGAGGTAGGACACTTGCCTACGAGCAGTACTTC | CATSRGRTLAYEQYF
TRBD1 | 17 | TRBJ2-3 | TRBV7-6 | once | TGTGCCAGCAGCTTAGGGCACGGGACAGGGGTGTCAGATACGCAGTATTTT | CASSLGHGTGVSDTQYF
TRBD2 | 15 | TRBJ2-7 | TRBV27 | NA | TGTGCCAGCAGTTTAGGGCTAGCGGGAGTTGCGGAGCAGTACTTC | CASSLGLAGVAEQYF
NA | 13 | TRBJ2-7 | TRBV30 | NA | TGTGCCTGGAATGAAGGACAGTCCTACGAGCAGTACTTC | CAWNEGQSYEQYF
TRBD2 | 16 | TRBJ2-2 | TRBV9 | NA | TGTGCCAGCAGCGACCCTAGCGGGGGGGCCGACGGGGAGCTGTTTTTT | CASSDPSGGADGELFF
TRBD2 | 16 | TRBJ2-1 | TRBV10-3 | NA | TGTGCCATCAGTGAGACAGCGGGAGTCTCCTACAATGAGCAGTTCTTC | CAISETAGVSYNEQFF
TRBD1 | 14 | TRBJ2-7 | TRBV6-6 | NA | TGTGCCAGCAGTTACGTAGCCACAGGGGCCGAGCAGTACTTC | CASSYVATGAEQYF
NA | 14 | TRBJ2-1 | TRBV4-1 | NA | TGCGCCAGCAGCCAAGGGGGCACCTACAATGAGCAGTTCTTC | CASSQGGTYNEQFF
TRBD1 | 14 | TRBJ1-1 | TRBV4-2 | NA | TGTGCCAGCAGCCCCGGACAGGGGACAAGGGAAGCTTTCTTT | CASSPGQGTREAFF
NA | 14 | TRBJ2-7 | TRBV6-5 | few | TGTGCCAGCAGTTACGGGAGACCTGGGTACGAGCAGTACTTC | CASSYGRPGYEQYF
NA | 14 | TRBJ2-7 | TRBV6-1 | NA | TGTGCCAGCAGGGAAACAGGAAGCTCCTACGAGCAGTACTTC | CASRETGSSYEQYF
NA | 13 | TRBJ1-2 | TRBV19 | NA | TGTGCCAGTAGTGACAGATCGGGCTATGGCTACACCTTC | CASSDRSGYGYTF
NA | 14 | TRBJ1-6 | TRBV6-5 | NA | TGTGCCAGCAGCCCCCTGGGCCCCAGGTCACCCCTCCACTTT | CASSPLGPRSPLHF
TRBD1 | 15 | TRBJ2-7 | TRBV4-3 | NA | TGCGCCAGCAGCCAGAACCCCCAGGGGGCTCACGAGCAGTACTTC | CASSQNPQGAHEQYF
TRBD2 | 19 | TRBJ2-2 | TRBV4-2 | NA | TGTGCCAGCAGCCCCGACCCCCTGCCTAGCGGGAGGGCCGCCGGGGAGCTGTTTTTT | CASSPDPLPSGRAAGELFF
TRBD1 | 18 | TRBJ2-1 | TRBV28 | NA | TGTGCCAGCAGGGGACAGGGTGCGGAGCGGGGCTCCTACAATGAGCAGTTCTTC | CASRGQGAERGSYNEQFF
TRBD2 | 18 | TRBJ2-1 | TRBV7-6 | NA | TGTGCCAGCAGCTTGTACCACTCTAGCGGGGAGACCTACAATGAGCAGTTCTTC | CASSLYHSSGETYNEQFF
TRBD2 | 14 | TRBJ2-2 | TRBV11-3 | once | TGTGCCAGCAGCCTCCGGACTAGCGCCGGGGAGCTGTTTTTT | CASSLRTSAGELFF
NA | 10 | TRBJ1-2 | TRBV30 | NA | TGTGCGTCGGGGGGGTATGGCTACACCTTC | CASGGYGYTF
TRBD2 | 17 | TRBJ2-1 | TRBV4-3 | NA | TGCGCCAGCAGCCAAGATGGGGCGGGGGGATCCTACAATGAGCAGTTCTTC | CASSQDGAGGSYNEQFF
TRBD2 | 14 | TRBJ2-1 | TRBV14 | once | TGTGCCAGCAGCCAAGGACTAGCTTTAAATGAGCAGTTCTTC | CASSQGLALNEQFF
NA | 15 | TRBJ1-4 | TRBV6-5 | NA | TGTGCCAGCAGTTACGACGCGTACGGGTTTGAAAAACTGTTTTTT | CASSYDAYGFEKLFF
NA | 13 | TRBJ2-3 | TRBV4-2 | NA | TGTGCCAGCAGCCAAGTAGCCGCAGATACGCAGTATTTT | CASSQVAADTQYF
NA | 13 | TRBJ1-3 | TRBV7-6 | once | TGTGCCAGCAGCTCGGACAGACTAAACACCATATATTTT | CASSSDRLNTIYF
TRBD2 | 14 | TRBJ2-7 | TRBV2 | NA | TGTGCCAGCAGTGAAGTAGCGGGAGACTACGAGCAGTACTTC | CASSEVAGDYEQYF
NA | 14 | TRBJ2-1 | TRBV19 | NA | TGTGCCACCCTAGCCGGGAGCTCCTACAATGAGCAGTTCTTC | CATLAGSSYNEQFF
NA | 12 | TRBJ2-1 | TRBV5-6 | NA | TGTGCCAGCAGCGTGAACCAGGGGGAGCAGTTCTTC | CASSVNQGEQFF
NA | 13 | TRBJ2-7 | TRBV6-1 | few | TGTGCCAGCGTTGGGCGGGGCGACTACGAGCAGTACTTC | CASVGRGDYEQYF
NA | 18 | TRBJ1-5 | TRBV11-2 | NA | TGTGCCAGCAGCTTAGATCGTGGCAGGGAAGGGCCCAATCAGCCCCAGCATTTT | CASSLDRGREGPNQPQHF
NA | 14 | TRBJ1-5 | TRBV7-9 | NA | TGTGCCAGCAGCGCCGACATAGGGAGTCAGCCCCAGCATTTT | CASSADIGSQPQHF
NA | 14 | TRBJ1-2 | TRBV11-2 | NA | TGTGCCAGCAGCTTAAGAGCGACGGAGTATGGCTACACCTTC | CASSLRATEYGYTF
NA | 11 | TRBJ1-2 | TRBV6-5 | few | TGTGCCAGCAGAGGGGACTATGGCTACACCTTC | CASRGDYGYTF
TRBD1 | 15 | TRBJ2-7 | TRBV5-1 | NA | TGCGCCAGCTCCCTTTCCGGGACAGCCTCCTACGAGCAGTACTTC | CASSLSGTASYEQYF
TRBD1 | 19 | TRBJ1-3 | TRBV6-1 | NA | TGTGCCAGCAGTGAATTCGTTGAGGCGGGTTGGACAGGGGGAAACACCATATATTTT | CASSEFVEAGWTGGNTIYF
NA | 13 | TRBJ1-2 | TRBV27 | NA | TGTGCCAGCAGCCCTCAGGTGAACTATGGCTACACCTTC | CASSPQVNYGYTF
NA | 14 | TRBJ2-2 | TRBV5-6 | NA | TGTGCCAGCAGCAGGGGACTTCACACCGGGGAGCTGTTTTTT | CASSRGLHTGELFF
NA | 13 | TRBJ1-5 | TRBV27 | NA | TGTGCCAGCAGTCCGTGGGGGGGTCAGCCCCAGCATTTT | CASSPWGGQPQHF
TRBD2 | 15 | TRBJ2-1 | TRBV9 | NA | TGTGCCAGCAGCGTGTGGGGGGAGGGTTACAATGAGCAGTTCTTC | CASSVWGEGYNEQFF
NA | 15 | TRBJ1-1 | TRBV9 | NA | TGTGCCAGCAGCGTAGCGCGGGGTATGAACACTGAAGCTTTCTTT | CASSVARGMNTEAFF
NA | 12 | TRBJ2-2 | TRBV7-6 | few | TGTGCCAGCAGCGCAGGGATCGGGGAGCTGTTTTTT | CASSAGIGELFF
TRBD2 | 14 | TRBJ2-7 | TRBV4-2 | NA | TGTGCCAGCAGCGACCTAGCGGGGTCCTACGAGCAGTACTTC | CASSDLAGSYEQYF
NA | 17 | TRBJ2-2 | TRBV15 | NA | TGTGCCACCAGCAGAGATCACGGGACTCTCAACACCGGGGAGCTGTTTTTT | CATSRDHGTLNTGELFF
TRBD1 | 15 | TRBJ1-6 | TRBV7-9 | NA | TGTGCCAGCAGCCGCCAGGGGGGATTGAGTTCACCCCTCCACTTT | CASSRQGGLSSPLHF
TRBD2 | 15 | TRBJ2-7 | TRBV4-1 | few | TGCGCCAGCAGCCAAGATCGGGGGGTCTCGGACGAGCAGTACTTC | CASSQDRGVSDEQYF
TRBD2 | 17 | TRBJ2-7 | TRBV7-9 | NA | TGTGCCAGCAGCCCCGGAGAACCGGGACTATCCCCCTACGAGCAGTACTTC | CASSPGEPGLSPYEQYF
TRBD2 | 22 | TRBJ2-1 | TRBV27 | NA | TGTGCCAGCAGTTTATCGGGATATCCGGGGACTAGCCCCCAAGGCACCTACAATGAGCAGTTCTTC | CASSLSGYPGTSPQGTYNEQFF
TRBD1 | 17 | TRBJ1-4 | TRBV4-2 | NA | TGTGCCAGCAGCCAAGAACATACAGGGGGCACTAATGAAAAACTGTTTTTT | CASSQEHTGGTNEKLFF
NA | 15 | TRBJ2-1 | TRBV27 | NA | TGTGCCAGCAGTTTAATGCAGGGGGGCTACAATGAGCAGTTCTTC | CASSLMQGGYNEQFF
NA | 16 | TRBJ1-6 | TRBV28 | NA | TGTGCCAGCGCACCCCACGGGGAGGTTTACAATTCCCCCCTCCACTTT | CASAPHGEVYNSPLHF
NA | 13 | TRBJ2-7 | TRBV7-9 | once | TGTGCCAGCAGCCCCCGGGACAAATACGAGCAGTACTTC | CASSPRDKYEQYF
TRBD1 | 15 | TRBJ1-6 | TRBV4-1 | NA | TGCGCCAGCAGCCACTCCGGGACAGAAAATTCACCCCTCCACTTT | CASSHSGTENSPLHF
NA | 12 | TRBJ1-1 | TRBV7-8 | NA | TGTGCCAGCAGCTCGGTGGACACTGAAGCTTTCTTT | CASSSVDTEAFF
TRBD1 | 12 | TRBJ1-1 | TRBV13 | NA | TGTGCCAGCAGCTTTGGGACAGGCGAAGCTTTCTTT | CASSFGTGEAFF
TRBD1 | 17 | TRBJ2-2 | TRBV4-1 | NA | TGCGCCAGCAGCCAAGGAAACAGGGGGGATGGCACCGGGGAGCTGTTTTTT | CASSQGNRGDGTGELFF
NA | 12 | TRBJ2-1 | TRBV11-1 | once | TGTGCCAGCAGCTCTCCCCGGGGGGAGCAGTTCTTC | CASSSPRGEQFF